This T cell receptor (beta chain) was documented in a study of T-cell reconstitution after alpha-beta-depleted transplantation in children. General study points: The origin of alpha-beta T cells about two months after transplant was reportedly several hundred expanded graft clones. Once a year had passed after transplant, T-cell counts and diversity came mostly from newly produced T cells. Where some patients showed high TCRbeta diversity at day 60, it came from recipient T cells and thymic progenitors that had survived.

This clonotype was picked up many times. Its specificity is not known. Unique molecular identifiers tagged the TCRbeta library. TCRdb recomputed calls from the PCR reads with MiXCR, one row per CDR3 protein. The table has around 700,000 distinct CDR3 sequences, around 13% seen once. This CDR3 spans 17 amino acids. Between the trimmed V and J ends, which lost 3 bases and 0 bases, there was a span of 15 bases. This specimen was PBMCs, taken before TCRalphabeta/CD19-depleted stem cell transplant. V and J are TRBV12-3 or TRBV12-4 and TRBJ2-1; D perhaps matches TRBD2 (6 bases). This TCR derives from a girl aged 2 to 10 with congenital amegakaryocytic thrombocytopenia, due to receive a stem cell transplant. Here the CDR3 reads CASSFSPWEVSYNEQFF. CDR3 in DNA: TGTGCCAGCAGTTTCTCTCCCTGGGAGGTCTCCTACAATGAGCAGTTCTTC.